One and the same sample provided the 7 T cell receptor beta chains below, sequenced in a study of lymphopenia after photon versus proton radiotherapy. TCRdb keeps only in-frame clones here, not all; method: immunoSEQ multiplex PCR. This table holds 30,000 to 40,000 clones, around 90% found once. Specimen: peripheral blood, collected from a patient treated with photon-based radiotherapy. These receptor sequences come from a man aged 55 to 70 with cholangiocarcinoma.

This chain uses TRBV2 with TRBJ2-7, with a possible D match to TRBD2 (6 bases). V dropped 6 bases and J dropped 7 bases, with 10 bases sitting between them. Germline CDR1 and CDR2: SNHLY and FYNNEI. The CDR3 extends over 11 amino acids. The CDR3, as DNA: TGTGCCAGCAGCTCGGGGGTTGAGCAGTACTTC. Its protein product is CASSSGVEQYF.

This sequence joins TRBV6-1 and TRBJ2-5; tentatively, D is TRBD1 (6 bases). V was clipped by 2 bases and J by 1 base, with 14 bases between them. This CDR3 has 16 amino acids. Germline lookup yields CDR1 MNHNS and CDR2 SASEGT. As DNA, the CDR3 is TGTGCCAGCAGTGAATTCTCAGGGGCAAGCCAAGAGACCCAGTACTTC. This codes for CASSEFSGASQETQYF.

CDR3 DNA: TGTGCCAGCAGCTTAAACAGCCTGTATAGCAATCAGCCCCAGCATTTT. It codes for CASSLNSLYSNQPQHF. This sequence joins TRBV7-6 and TRBJ1-5; D remains unclear. V was trimmed by 2 bases and J by 0 bases, leaving 11 bases between them. The CDR3 contains 16 residues. Germline CDR1 is SGHVS and CDR2 is FNYEAQ.

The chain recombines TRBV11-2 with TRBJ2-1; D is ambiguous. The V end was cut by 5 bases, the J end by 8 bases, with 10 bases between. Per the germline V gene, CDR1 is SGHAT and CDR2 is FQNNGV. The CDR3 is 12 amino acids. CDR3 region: CASSVLDDEQFF. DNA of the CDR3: TGTGCCAGCAGCGTCCTAGACGATGAGCAGTTCTTC.

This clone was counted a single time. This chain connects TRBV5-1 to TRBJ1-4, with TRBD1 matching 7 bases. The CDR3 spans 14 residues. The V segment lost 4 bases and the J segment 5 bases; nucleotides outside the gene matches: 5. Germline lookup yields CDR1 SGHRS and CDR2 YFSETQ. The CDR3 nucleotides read TGCGCCAGCAGCCCTGGGACAGAAAATGAAAAACTGTTTTTT. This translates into CASSPGTENEKLFF.

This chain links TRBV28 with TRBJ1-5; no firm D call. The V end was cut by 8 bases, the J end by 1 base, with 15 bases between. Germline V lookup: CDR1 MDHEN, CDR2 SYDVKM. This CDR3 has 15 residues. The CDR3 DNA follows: TGTGCCAGCGGTAGGTCGGGGTCCAGCAATCAGCCCCAGCATTTT. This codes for CASGRSGSSNQPQHF.

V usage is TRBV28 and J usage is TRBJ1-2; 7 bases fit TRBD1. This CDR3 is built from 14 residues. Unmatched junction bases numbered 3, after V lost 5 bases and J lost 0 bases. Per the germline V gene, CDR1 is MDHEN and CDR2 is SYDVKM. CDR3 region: CASSHRGANYGYTF. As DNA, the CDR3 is TGTGCCAGCAGTCACAGGGGAGCTAACTATGGCTACACCTTC.